This T cell receptor beta chain stems from a study of immune cell composition in non-small cell lung cancer. Whole-study context: Histologic subtype was mainly adenocarcinoma or squamous cell carcinoma. Whole-study findings and limits: Clones >0.5% enriched in tumour were rarer in adenocarcinoma (approximately 33%) than squamous (approximately 80%). Overall clonality, unlike maximal tumour-associated clone frequency, did not predict TIL reactivity.

Germline V lookup: CDR1 GTSNPN, CDR2 SVGIG (reference sequence). The CDR3 contains 13 residues. V gave up 3 bases and J gave up 3 bases, with 9 bases separating them. Generated by immunoSEQ multiplex PCR, the TCRdb table keeps only in-frame clones and is missing some. The repertoire holds about 9,000 clones, with around three quarters as singletons. A note on this clone: Its antigen is still unknown.

The material sequenced was lung tumor tissue. J is TRBJ1-3 and V is TRBV30; D unresolved. The TCR originated in a human donor with non-small cell lung cancer. The DNA for the CDR3 is TGTGCCTGGAGCCCGGGATATGGAAACACCATATATTTT. Translating it yields CAWSPGYGNTIYF.